The clone carrying this T cell receptor (beta chain) was found once. The antigen remains undetermined. From germline, CDR1 is MDHEN and CDR2 SYDVKM. The germline V and J ends were trimmed by 4 bases and 2 bases, with 20 bases remaining between them. The CDR3 has 18 amino acids. This record comes from a study of cytomegalovirus exposure and HLA in healthy donors. In the study overall: Early released data had 65 million to 100 million unique TCRs, all coming from HLA-typed donors. Study-level results: Previous analysis showed most TCR beta V segments were productive about 87% or about 30% of the time. An analysis was carried out later, and it reportedly showed fewer N-insertions in an Asian-associated ancestry cluster than the roughly 700-donor mean.

PCR amplification relied on 60 Vbeta primers (plus 13 Jbeta primers). Profiling relied on immunoSEQ multiplex PCR, and the TCRdb table lists in-frame clones only, not all of them. Of 120,000 to 150,000 clones listed, roughly 74% were seen once; the top ten hold approximately 3.2%. While unrecorded immune exposures were likely, the donors were nominally healthy when sampled. J is TRBJ2-2 and V is TRBV28; a possible D gene is TRBD2 (7 bases). What was sequenced was PBMCs. This TCR was recovered from a man aged 35 to 55 in good health and CMV-seronegative. In nucleotides, the CDR3 is TGTGCCAGCAGTTATGATACTAGGGGGGGCATCAACACCGGGGAGCTGTTTTTT. It specifies CASSYDTRGGINTGELFF.